One and the same sample provided the 29 T cell receptor beta chains below, sequenced in a study of cytomegalovirus exposure and HLA in healthy donors. 13 Jbeta primers and 60 Vbeta primers were used for the PCR. Some clones are missing from TCRdb's copy, which holds only in-frame ones; the method was immunoSEQ multiplex PCR. The top ten clones hold 3.1% of a sample with about 150,000 clones, roughly 70% of them seen once. Sequenced sample: PBMCs. The receptors stem from a man aged 35 to 55 in good health and CMV-seronegative.

CDR3 amino acids: CASSPSRAGETQYF. The CDR3 coding sequence is TGTGCCAGCAGTCCTAGTAGAGCCGGGGAGACCCAGTACTTC. The chain couples TRBV11-3 to TRBJ2-5; D is uncertain. Germline assignment: CDR1 SGHNT and CDR2 YENEEA. V lost 6 bases to trimming and J lost 5 bases, with 16 bases between them. The CDR3 has 14 amino acids.

This chain connects TRBV27 to TRBJ2-3, with a tentative D call TRBD1 (5 bases). Trimming removed 6 bases from V and 4 bases from J, with 17 bases in between. The CDR3 is made up of 15 amino acids. Germline lookup yields CDR1 MNHEY and CDR2 SMNVEV (reference sequence). CDR3 sequence (DNA): TGTGCCAGCAGGGCCCAACCGACAGTTTCAGATACGCAGTATTTT. Amino acid sequence: CASRAQPTVSDTQYF.

This rearrangement joins TRBV6-4 to TRBJ1-2, with D possibly TRBD1 on 6 matching bases. The V gene's germline CDR1 is MRHNA and CDR2 SNTAGT. The CDR3 sequence is 14 residues long. The V gene lost 0 bases and the J gene lost 4 bases, with 9 bases spanning the gap. This CDR3 reads CASSDSPDSYGYTF. The CDR3 DNA reads as TGTGCCAGCAGTGACTCCCCGGACAGCTATGGCTACACCTTC.

This clone was found once. CDR3 nucleotides: TGCAGCGCCGAGGCGCAGGGGGACACTGAAGCTTTCTTT. Translation gives CSAEAQGDTEAFF. The chain carries TRBV29-1 and TRBJ1-1, with TRBD1 matching 7 bases. V lost 7 bases, J lost 3 bases, and 8 bases stayed unmatched. Germline values: CDR1 SQVTM, CDR2 ANQGSEA. The CDR3 sequence is 13 residues long.

The gene calls are TRBV7-8 and TRBJ2-3; the match to TRBD2 covers 7 bases. Germline V CDR1 and CDR2: SGHVS, FQNEAQ. This CDR3 region has 16 residues. V was clipped by 0 bases and J by 0 bases; unmatched bases: 3. CDR3 sequence (DNA): TGTGCCAGCAGCTTAGCGGGGGGGACTAGCACAGATACGCAGTATTTT. Amino acid sequence: CASSLAGGTSTDTQYF.

The count of this clone is one. The chain combines TRBV6-4 with TRBJ1-5, with 9 bases aligning to TRBD1. CDR3 size: 15 residues. CDR1 is MRHNA, CDR2 SNTAGT, per germline. The junction had 9 bases not matched to a gene; V was cut back by 6 bases and J by 6 bases. For the CDR3, the DNA is TGTGCCAGCAGCCCCGGGACAGGGTCGGCTCAGCCCCAGCATTTT. It translates to CASSPGTGSAQPQHF.

The CDR3 nucleotides are TGTGCCAGTAGTATTCCCGGGACAGGGGAGGAAAAACTGTTTTTT. Amino acid sequence: CASSIPGTGEEKLFF. The V gene is TRBV19, the J gene TRBJ1-4; 10 positions agree with TRBD1. This CDR3 is built from 15 residues. V shed 3 bases and J 8 bases; nucleotides not matched to a gene: 6. CDR1 and CDR2 (germline): LNHDA, SQIVND (reference sequence).

The chain combines TRBV27 with TRBJ1-1, with 10 bases identical to TRBD1. The trim removed 6 bases at V and 4 bases at J, leaving 5 bases unmatched. Germline V gene data show CDR1 as MNHEY and CDR2 as SMNVEV (reference sequence). The CDR3 is made up of 14 amino acids. CDR3 region: CASRRTGGSTEAFF. The CDR3 DNA follows: TGTGCCAGCAGGAGGACAGGGGGTAGCACTGAAGCTTTCTTT.

The rearrangement joins TRBV6-1 to TRBJ1-2; 9 bases line up with TRBD1. CDR1 and CDR2 (germline): MNHNS, SASEGT. Losses at the gene ends were 6 bases for V and 10 bases for J; bases not matched to a gene: 9. The CDR3 extends over 13 amino acids. CDR3 bases: TGTGCCAGCAGGTCGGGACAGGGAGGAGTCTACACCTTC. Translation gives CASRSGQGGVYTF.

This chain joins TRBV4-1 and TRBJ2-3; TRBD2 matches at 14 bases. Germline CDR1 is MGHRA and CDR2 is YSYEKL. J was trimmed by 1 base and V by 1 base; bases with no gene match: 4. The CDR3 extends over 18 amino acids. Written as DNA, the CDR3 is TGCGCCAGCAGCCAAGGGACTAGCGGGGGGCGGGGCACAGATACGCAGTATTTT. Encoded protein: CASSQGTSGGRGTDTQYF.

The CDR3 loop reads CASSESIQGRRYTF. The CDR3 coding sequence is TGTGCCAGCAGTGAATCTATACAGGGGAGACGCTACACCTTC. The V gene is TRBV25-1, the J gene TRBJ1-2; 7 bases match TRBD1. Germline CDR1 MGHDK, CDR2 SYGVNS. The junction had 8 bases not matched to a gene; V was cut back by 1 base and J by 9 bases. The CDR3 covers 14 residues.

The chain links TRBV28 to TRBJ2-1; possible D gene TRBD2, 6 bases. CDR1 and CDR2 (germline): MDHEN, SYDVKM. The CDR3 consists of 15 residues. The V end lost 6 bases, the J end lost 4 bases, and 16 bases lay between the germline ends. Here the CDR3 reads CASRAGREPYNEQFF. The CDR3 DNA reads as TGTGCCAGCAGGGCCGGGCGGGAACCTTACAATGAGCAGTTCTTC.

J is TRBJ2-6 and V is TRBV7-2, with D maybe TRBD2 (5 bases). CDR1 is SGHTA, CDR2 FQGNSA, per germline. V was cut by 5 bases and J by 4 bases, with 18 bases left in between. The length of the CDR3 is 17 residues. The CDR3 sequence is CASSPQEIGRGANVLTF. The CDR3 coding sequence is TGTGCCAGCAGCCCCCAAGAGATTGGGAGAGGGGCCAACGTCCTGACTTTC.

This clone has just a few counts. The genes are TRBV19 and TRBJ2-2; no definite D call. CDR1 and CDR2 (germline): LNHDA, SQIVND (reference sequence). The V end was cut by 5 bases, the J end by 6 bases, with 10 bases between. The CDR3 extends over 13 amino acids. Here the CDR3 DNA reads TGTGCCAGTAGTGCCAGGATAGCCGGGGAGCTGTTTTTT. As protein: CASSARIAGELFF.

Comment on this clone: A junction end diverges from the germline sequence, so it may reflect a read error. The genes are TRBV2 and TRBJ2-7; 7 bases line up with TRBD1. The CDR3 contains 15 residues. Germline CDR1 and CDR2: SNHLY and FYNNEI. CDR3 protein: CASGEGQDSSYEQYF. CDR3 coding DNA: TGTGCCAGCGGTGAAGGACAGGACAGCTCCTACGAGCAGTACTTC.

Note on this clone: The same CDR3 also results from other DNA sequences found in this sample. This chain connects TRBV27 to TRBJ2-7; D gene unclear. The CDR3 is 12 residues long. Germline V gene data show CDR1 as MNHEY and CDR2 as SMNVEV (reference sequence). V gave up 5 bases and J gave up 0 bases, with 5 bases separating them. The CDR3 region is CASSLSSYEQYF. CDR3 in DNA: TGTGCCAGCAGTCTGAGCTCCTACGAGCAGTACTTC.

The chain couples TRBV5-1 to TRBJ2-1; 9 bases map to TRBD1. V dropped 7 bases and J dropped 6; count of bases not matched to a gene: 5. CDR1 SGHRS and CDR2 YFSETQ come from the germline V gene. CDR3 length: 13 amino acids. CDR3 sequence: CASSTGGLNEQFF. The CDR3 nucleotides are TGCGCCAGCTCTACAGGGGGCCTCAATGAGCAGTTCTTC.

The rearrangement uses TRBV13 and TRBJ1-1, with 10 positions matching TRBD1. The V and J ends lost 4 bases and 4 bases, in that order; junction bases with no gene match: 6. Germline V CDR1 and CDR2: PRHDT, FYEKMQ (reference sequence). CDR3 length: 15 residues. CDR3 in DNA: TGTGCCAGCAGCTACCGGACAGGGGGGTTCACTGAAGCTTTCTTT. Translation gives CASSYRTGGFTEAFF.

This clone turned up a few times. The rearrangement uses TRBV6-5 and TRBJ2-7; 7 nucleotides agree with TRBD2. The germline V gene has CDR1 MNHEY and CDR2 SVGAGI. Unmatched junction bases numbered 7, after V lost 2 bases and J lost 3 bases. CDR3 length: 15 amino acids. The CDR3 sequence: CASSYQRDADYEQYF. CDR3 bases: TGTGCCAGCAGTTACCAGCGGGACGCAGACTACGAGCAGTACTTC.

The chain carries TRBV10-3 and TRBJ2-1, with 7 positions matching TRBD2. The ends lost 1 base at V and 4 bases at J; junction bases unmatched: 4. The germline CDR1 and CDR2 sequences are ENHRY and SYGVKD. This CDR3 comprises 15 residues. DNA of the CDR3: TGTGCCATCAGTGAGTTGGGGGGGGAGTACAATGAGCAGTTCTTC. This encodes CAISELGGEYNEQFF.

The rearrangement links TRBV7-2 to TRBJ2-2; tentative D call: TRBD2 (6 bases). CDR3 size: 15 residues. Germline V gene data show CDR1 as SGHTA and CDR2 as FQGNSA. The V gene lost 2 bases and the J gene lost 5 bases, with 12 bases spanning the gap. Here the CDR3 reads CASSLSGSGTGELFF. CDR3 nucleotides: TGTGCCAGCAGCTTAAGTGGGAGCGGGACCGGGGAGCTGTTTTTT.

The chain employs TRBV11-3 and TRBJ2-4; D not resolved. The germline V gene has CDR1 SGHNT and CDR2 YENEEA. The CDR3 is 13 residues long. Trimming left V 3 bases short and J 6 bases short, with 9 bases between. The CDR3 DNA reads TGTGCCAGCAGCTTGGGCAATCGAAACATTCAGTACTTC. Its translation: CASSLGNRNIQYF.

This clone was seen a handful of times. The J gene is TRBJ2-1, the V gene TRBV6-5, with a weak D call TRBD1 (5 bases). This CDR3 comprises 15 residues. Germline values: CDR1 MNHEY, CDR2 SVGAGI. Trimming left V 6 bases short and J 3 bases short, with 15 bases between. The CDR3 DNA follows: TGTGCCAGCAGACTTATTCCCGACAGCTACAATGAGCAGTTCTTC. This encodes CASRLIPDSYNEQFF.

This clone was seen a few times. A read error may account for a junction end that differs from germline. The rearrangement uses TRBV6-1 and TRBJ2-7; the D gene is possibly TRBD2 (7 bases). The CDR3 is 12 residues long. CDR1 and CDR2 (germline): MNHNS, SASEGT. The CDR3 DNA reads as TGTGCCAGCGCCGAACAGGGAGGGTTTGTAAACTTC. Translating it yields CASAEQGGFVNF.

The chain recombines TRBV30 with TRBJ2-4; TRBD2 matches 10 bases. Germline lookup yields CDR1 GTSNPN and CDR2 SVGIG (reference sequence). This CDR3 comprises 15 residues. Germline trimming cut 2 bases from V and 6 bases from J; bases unmatched to any gene: 7. The CDR3 region has the DNA TGTGCCTGGAGTACCGGGACTAGCGTCCTAAACATTCAGTACTTC. Amino acid sequence: CAWSTGTSVLNIQYF.

The chain couples TRBV6-1 to TRBJ1-2; D gene uncertain. V lost 2 bases to trimming and J lost 0 bases, with 22 bases between them. CDR3 length: 19 residues. Looked up from germline, CDR1 is MNHNS and CDR2 is SASEGT. CDR3 sequence (DNA): TGTGCCAGCAGTGAACTAGTCCGGGTATCGTTTTCGGCTAACTATGGCTACACCTTC. Amino acids: CASSELVRVSFSANYGYTF.

The V and J genes are TRBV7-3 and TRBJ2-7; D perhaps matches TRBD2 (5 bases). Looked up from germline, CDR1 is SGHTA and CDR2 is FQGTGA. This CDR3 contains 16 residues. V lost 5 bases to trimming and J lost 6 bases, with 23 bases between them. The chain's CDR3 is CASSPSSGSSWGEQYF. Written as DNA, the CDR3 is TGTGCCAGCAGCCCTAGCTCGGGCTCGTCTTGGGGCGAGCAGTACTTC. Full variable domain (missing parts from reference TRBV7-3 and TRBJ2-7): GAGVSQTPSNKVTEKGKYVELRCDPISGHTALYWYRQSLGQGPEFLIYFQGTGAADDSGLPNDRFFAVRPEGSVSTLKIQRTERGDSAVYLCASSPSSGSSWGEQYFGPGTRLTVT.

The chain recombines TRBV11-2 with TRBJ1-1; TRBD1 might be the D (6 bases). CDR3 length equals 12 residues. V shed 3 bases and J shed 10 bases, with 12 bases lying between them. CDR1 is SGHAT and CDR2 is FQNNGV in the germline V gene. The CDR3 nucleotides read TGTGCCAGCAGCTTGGTGACAGGCTTAGCTTTCTTT. As protein: CASSLVTGLAFF.

The sample holds one count of this clone. A read error may produce the germline difference seen at one junction end. Other DNA sequences in this specimen translate into the identical CDR3. This chain links TRBV6-1 with TRBJ1-5; 7 nucleotides match TRBD1. Per germline, CDR1 MNHNS and CDR2 SASEGT. This CDR3 comprises 15 residues. The CDR3 bases are TGTGCCAGCAGCGAAGCGAGGACAGGCCTCCGGCCCCAGCATTTT. Translation: CASSEARTGLRPQHF.